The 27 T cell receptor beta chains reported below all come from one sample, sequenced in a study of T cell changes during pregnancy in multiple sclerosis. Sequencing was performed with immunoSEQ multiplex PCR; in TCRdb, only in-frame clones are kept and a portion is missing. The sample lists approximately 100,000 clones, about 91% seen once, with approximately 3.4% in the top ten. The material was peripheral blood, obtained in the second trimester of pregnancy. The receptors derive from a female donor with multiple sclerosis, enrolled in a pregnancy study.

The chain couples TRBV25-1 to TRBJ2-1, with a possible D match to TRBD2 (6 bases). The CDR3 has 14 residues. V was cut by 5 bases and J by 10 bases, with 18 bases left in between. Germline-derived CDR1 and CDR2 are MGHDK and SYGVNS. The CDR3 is CASSPLGSLAEQFF. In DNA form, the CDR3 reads TGTGCCAGCAGTCCCCTGGGTTCTCTAGCGGAGCAGTTCTTC.

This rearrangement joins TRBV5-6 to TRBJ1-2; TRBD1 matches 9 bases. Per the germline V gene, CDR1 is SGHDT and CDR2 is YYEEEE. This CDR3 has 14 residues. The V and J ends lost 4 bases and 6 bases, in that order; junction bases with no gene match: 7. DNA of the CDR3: TGTGCCAGCAGCAGAATGAGACAGGGGGATGGCTACACCTTC. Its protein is CASSRMRQGDGYTF.

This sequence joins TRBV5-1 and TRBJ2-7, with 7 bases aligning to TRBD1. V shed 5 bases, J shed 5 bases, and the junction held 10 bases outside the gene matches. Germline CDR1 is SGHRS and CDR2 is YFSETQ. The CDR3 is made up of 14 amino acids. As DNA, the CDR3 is TGCGCCAGCAGTTCCCCAGACAGGGCCCACGAGCAGTACTTC. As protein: CASSSPDRAHEQYF.

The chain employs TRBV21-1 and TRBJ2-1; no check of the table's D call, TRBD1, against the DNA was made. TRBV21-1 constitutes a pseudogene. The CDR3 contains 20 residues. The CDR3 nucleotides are TGTGCCAGCAGCACATGGACAGGTGGAACGGGACCTCTCCGGGCCAATGAGCAGTTCTTC. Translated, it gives CASSTWTGGTGPLRANEQFF.

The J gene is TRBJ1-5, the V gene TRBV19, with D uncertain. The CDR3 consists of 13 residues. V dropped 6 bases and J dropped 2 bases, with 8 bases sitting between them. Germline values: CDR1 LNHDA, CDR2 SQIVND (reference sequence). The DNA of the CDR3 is TGTGCCAGTAGGGCCGCTCGCAATCAGCCCCAGCATTTT. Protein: CASRAARNQPQHF. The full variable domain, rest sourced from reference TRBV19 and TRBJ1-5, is DGGITQSPKYLFRKEGQNVTLSCEQNLNHDAMYWYRQDPGQGLRLIYYSQIVNDFQKGDIAEGYSVSREKKESFPLTVTSAQKNPTAFYLCASRAARNQPQHFGDGTRLSIL.

This chain's CDR3 is CASSLPRDRGGFGNQPQHF. In nucleotides, the CDR3 is TGTGCCAGCAGTTTGCCCCGGGACAGGGGGGGGTTTGGCAATCAGCCCCAGCATTTT. This chain connects TRBV28 to TRBJ1-5, with 11 positions matching TRBD1. The V segment lost 3 bases and the J segment 2 bases; nucleotides outside the gene matches: 12. CDR1 and CDR2 (germline): MDHEN, SYDVKM. CDR3 length: 19 amino acids.

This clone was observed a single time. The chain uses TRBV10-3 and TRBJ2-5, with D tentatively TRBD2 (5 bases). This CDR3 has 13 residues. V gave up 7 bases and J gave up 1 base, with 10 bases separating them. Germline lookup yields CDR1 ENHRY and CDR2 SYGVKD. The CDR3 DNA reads TGTGCCATCAAGCAGGAGGTCCAAGAGACCCAGTACTTC. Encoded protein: CAIKQEVQETQYF.

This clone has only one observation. The CDR3 nucleotides read TGTGCCAGCTGGGGGACTAGCGGAAACACAGATACGCAGTATTTT. Its translation: CASWGTSGNTDTQYF. The genes are TRBV2 and TRBJ2-3, with 11 positions matching TRBD2. V dropped 8 bases and J dropped 2; count of bases not matched to a gene: 6. CDR3 length: 15 residues. Per the germline V gene, CDR1 is SNHLY and CDR2 is FYNNEI.

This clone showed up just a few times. The CDR3: CASSQEALQGGGYTF. The CDR3 bases are TGCGCCAGCAGCCAAGAAGCCCTTCAGGGCGGCGGCTACACCTTC. The chain has TRBV4-3 and TRBJ1-2; D might be TRBD1 (5 bases). V was shortened by 0 bases and J by 8 bases, with 16 bases between the two germline ends. CDR3 size: 15 residues. CDR1 LGHNA and CDR2 YSLEER come from the germline V gene.

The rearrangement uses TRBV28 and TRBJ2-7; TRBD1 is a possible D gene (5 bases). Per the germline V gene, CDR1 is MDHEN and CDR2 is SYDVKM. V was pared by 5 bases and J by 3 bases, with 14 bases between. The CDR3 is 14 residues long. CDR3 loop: CASSAPGQGYEQYF. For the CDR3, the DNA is TGTGCCAGCAGTGCCCCCGGTCAGGGCTACGAGCAGTACTTC.

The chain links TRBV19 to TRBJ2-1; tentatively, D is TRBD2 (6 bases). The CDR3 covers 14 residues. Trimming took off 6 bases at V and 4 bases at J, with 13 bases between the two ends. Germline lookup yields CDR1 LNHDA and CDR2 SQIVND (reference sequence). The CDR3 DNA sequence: TGTGCCAGTAGGGGGGGACCTATTTACAATGAGCAGTTCTTC. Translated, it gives CASRGGPIYNEQFF.

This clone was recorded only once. CDR3 region: CASSLRAGVGYNEQFF. The CDR3 coding sequence is TGTGCCAGCAGTTTGCGAGCGGGAGTCGGGTACAATGAGCAGTTCTTC. The chain is built from TRBV27 and TRBJ2-1; 8 nucleotides line up with TRBD2. The junction had 8 bases not matched to a gene; V was cut back by 3 bases and J by 4 bases. The germline gives CDR1 MNHEY, CDR2 SMNVEV (reference sequence). The CDR3 totals 16 residues.

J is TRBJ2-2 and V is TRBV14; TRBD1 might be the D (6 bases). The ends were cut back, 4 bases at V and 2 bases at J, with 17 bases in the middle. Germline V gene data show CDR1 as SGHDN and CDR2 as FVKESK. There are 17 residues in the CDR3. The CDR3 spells CASSPYRVLLNTGELFF. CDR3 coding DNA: TGTGCCAGCAGCCCCTACAGGGTCCTACTTAACACCGGGGAGCTGTTTTTT.

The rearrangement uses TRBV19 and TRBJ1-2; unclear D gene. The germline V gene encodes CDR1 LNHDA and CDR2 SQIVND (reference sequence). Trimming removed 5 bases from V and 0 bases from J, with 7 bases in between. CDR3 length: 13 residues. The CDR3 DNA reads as TGTGCCAGTAGTCCACAGACTAACTATGGCTACACCTTC. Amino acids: CASSPQTNYGYTF.

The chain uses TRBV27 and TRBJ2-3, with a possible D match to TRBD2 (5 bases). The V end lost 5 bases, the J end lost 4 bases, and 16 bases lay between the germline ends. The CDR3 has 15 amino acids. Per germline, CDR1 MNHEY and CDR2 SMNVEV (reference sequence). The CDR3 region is CASSVLRERADTQYF. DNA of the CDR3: TGTGCCAGCAGTGTCTTACGGGAAAGGGCAGATACGCAGTATTTT.

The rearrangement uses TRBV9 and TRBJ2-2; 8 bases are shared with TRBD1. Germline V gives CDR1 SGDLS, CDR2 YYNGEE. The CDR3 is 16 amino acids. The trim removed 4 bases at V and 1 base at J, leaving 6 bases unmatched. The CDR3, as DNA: TGTGCCAGCAGCCTACGGACAGGGATGAACACCGGGGAGCTGTTTTTT. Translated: CASSLRTGMNTGELFF.

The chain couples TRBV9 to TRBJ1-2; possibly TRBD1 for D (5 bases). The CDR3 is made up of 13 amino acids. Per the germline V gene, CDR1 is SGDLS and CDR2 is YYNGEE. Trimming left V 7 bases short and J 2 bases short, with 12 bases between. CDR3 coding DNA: TGTGCCAGCTGGGGGGGACCGAACTATGGCTACACCTTC. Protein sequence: CASWGGPNYGYTF.

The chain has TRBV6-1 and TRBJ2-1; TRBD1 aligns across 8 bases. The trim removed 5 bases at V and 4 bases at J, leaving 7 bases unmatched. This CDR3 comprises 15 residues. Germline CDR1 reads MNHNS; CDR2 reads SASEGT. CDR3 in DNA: TGTGCCAGCAGTTCGGACAGGGACGAATACAATGAGCAGTTCTTC. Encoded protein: CASSSDRDEYNEQFF.

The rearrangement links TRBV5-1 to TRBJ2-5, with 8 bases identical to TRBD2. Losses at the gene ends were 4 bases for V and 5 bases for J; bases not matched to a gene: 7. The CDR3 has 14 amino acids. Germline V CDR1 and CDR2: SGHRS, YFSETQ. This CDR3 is CASSATGGAETQYF. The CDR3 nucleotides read TGCGCCAGCAGCGCGACGGGAGGGGCTGAGACCCAGTACTTC.

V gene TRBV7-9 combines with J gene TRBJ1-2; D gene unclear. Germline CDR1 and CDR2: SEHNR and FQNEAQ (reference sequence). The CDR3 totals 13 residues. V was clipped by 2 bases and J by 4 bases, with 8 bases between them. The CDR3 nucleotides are TGTGCCAGCAGCTTAACGGGGTCCTATGGCTACACCTTC. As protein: CASSLTGSYGYTF.

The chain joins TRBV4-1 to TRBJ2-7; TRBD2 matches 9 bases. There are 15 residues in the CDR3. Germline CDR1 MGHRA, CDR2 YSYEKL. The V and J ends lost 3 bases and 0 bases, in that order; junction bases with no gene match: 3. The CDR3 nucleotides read TGCGCCAGCAGCCAGCTAGCGGGAAGCTCCTACGAGCAGTACTTC. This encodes CASSQLAGSSYEQYF.

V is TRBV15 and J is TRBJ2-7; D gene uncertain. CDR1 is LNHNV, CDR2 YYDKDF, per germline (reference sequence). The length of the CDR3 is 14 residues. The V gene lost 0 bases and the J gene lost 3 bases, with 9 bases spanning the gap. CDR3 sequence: CATSRDDSVYEQYF. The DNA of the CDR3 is TGTGCCACCAGCAGAGATGACTCGGTCTACGAGCAGTACTTC.

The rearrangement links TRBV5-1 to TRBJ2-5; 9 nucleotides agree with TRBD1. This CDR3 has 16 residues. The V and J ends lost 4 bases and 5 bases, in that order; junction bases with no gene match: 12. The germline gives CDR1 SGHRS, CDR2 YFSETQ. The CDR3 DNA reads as TGCGCCAGCAGCCCCCGGATGGGACAGGGCAGGGAGACCCAGTACTTC. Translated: CASSPRMGQGRETQYF. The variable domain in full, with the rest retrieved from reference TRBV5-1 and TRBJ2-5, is KAGVTQTPRYLIKTRGQQVTLSCSPISGHRSVSWYQQTPGQGLQFLFEYFSETQRNKGNFPGRFSGRQFSNSRSEMNVSTLELGDSALYLCASSPRMGQGRETQYFGPGTRLLVL.

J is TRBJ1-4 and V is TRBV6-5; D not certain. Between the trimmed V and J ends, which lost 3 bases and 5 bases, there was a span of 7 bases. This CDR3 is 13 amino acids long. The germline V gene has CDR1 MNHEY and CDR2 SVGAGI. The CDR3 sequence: CASSYSPNEKLFF. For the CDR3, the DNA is TGTGCCAGCAGTTATTCCCCGAATGAAAAACTGTTTTTT.

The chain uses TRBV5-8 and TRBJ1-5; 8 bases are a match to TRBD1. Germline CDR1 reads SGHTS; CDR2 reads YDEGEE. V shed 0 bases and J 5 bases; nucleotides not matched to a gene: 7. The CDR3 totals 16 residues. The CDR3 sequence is CASSLGFDRGYQPQHF. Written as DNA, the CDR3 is TGTGCCAGCAGCTTGGGGTTCGACAGGGGCTATCAGCCCCAGCATTTT.

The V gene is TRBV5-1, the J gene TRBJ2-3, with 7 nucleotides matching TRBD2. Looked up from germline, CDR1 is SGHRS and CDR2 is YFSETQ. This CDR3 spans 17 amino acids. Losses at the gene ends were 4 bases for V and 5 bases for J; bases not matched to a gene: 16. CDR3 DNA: TGCGCCAGCAGCCCAGGATTTGGAGCGGGGTTAGTAGATACGCAGTATTTT. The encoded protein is CASSPGFGAGLVDTQYF.

The CDR3 bases are TGTGCCAGCAGTGAGGGGGAGGGTCCGGACGAGCAGTACTTC. Amino acid sequence: CASSEGEGPDEQYF. The chain links TRBV6-1 to TRBJ2-7, with TRBD2 matching 7 bases. The V and J ends lost 3 bases and 5 bases, in that order; junction bases with no gene match: 7. CDR1 and CDR2 from the germline V gene are MNHNS and SASEGT. This CDR3 comprises 14 residues.